This is a list of T cell receptor beta chains from one sample in a study of control samples from healthy donors and cancer patients. Clones were read by immunoSEQ multiplex PCR, and TCRdb kept only the in-frame ones, dropping some. The table shows about 120,000 clones, with 88% occurring only once. Sequencing was carried out using blood. These receptors were taken from a man aged 35-49 years in good health. The conserved cysteine and the conserved F or W are not part of the CDR3 here.

TRBJ2-3	TRBV11-3	ASSYWRDSTDTQY
TRBJ2-3	TRBV6-1	ASSEPLAATTDTQY
TRBJ1-4	TRBV3-1/TRBV3-2	ASSYRGEKLF
TRBJ1-6	TRBV4-1	ASSQEPGINSPLH
TRBJ2-5	TRBV3-1/TRBV3-2	ASSQDTSGIQETQY
TRBJ2-3	TRBV7-8	ASSLNVLAGGRSTQY
TRBJ2-5	TRBV13	ASSSPTGGVETQY
TRBJ2-1	TRBV12-3/TRBV12-4	ASSPPSNEQF
TRBJ1-1	TRBV30	AWSEQGTTEAF
TRBJ1-4	TRBV19	ASSIRGAGEKLF
TRBJ2-7	TRBV20-1	SASTSGGKTYEQY
TRBJ2-3	TRBV18	ASSPGLDTQY
TRBJ1-2	TRBV12-3/TRBV12-4	ASRLGGNYGYT
TRBJ1-1	TRBV5-4	ASSLTGDYTEAF
TRBJ2-5	TRBV7-8	ASSFRDGKETQY
TRBJ2-1	TRBV5-1	ASSPNLAGGSSEQF
TRBJ1-4	TRBV9	ASSLGGNEKLF
TRBJ1-4	TRBV25-1	ASSGTEKLF
TRBJ2-3	TRBV4-1	ASSQPGARGASDTQY
TRBJ1-6	TRBV10-2	ASSGGTGGYSPLH
TRBJ1-5	TRBV18	ASSPSAGADQPQH
TRBJ2-7	TRBV20-1	SASNSRRNYEQY
TRBJ2-7	TRBV25-1	ASSEPGQGSYEQY
TRBJ1-2	TRBV5-8	ASSLVQGGGRHT
TRBJ2-1	TRBV6-6	ASRLAGGTYNEQF
TRBJ2-3	TRBV9	ASSRLEGPRSTDTQY
TRBJ2-7	TRBV19	ASKDSREGRYEQY
TRBJ2-5	TRBV6-6	ASSYVKAGGHETQY